This T cell receptor (beta chain) was identified in a study of T cells in Graves' hyperthyroidism and ophthalmopathy. Germline V gene sequence: CDR1 SQVTM, CDR2 ANQGSEA. This CDR3 contains 13 residues. Trimming pared 4 bases from V and 1 base from J, leaving 11 bases between. Researchers amplified the TCR beta CDR3 regions from RNA transcripts. The TCR CDR3 first-round RT-PCR relied on the HTBI primer set. One entry per CDR3 protein results from TCRdb running MiXCR on the multiplex PCR reads. The sample yields 130,000 to 150,000 distinct CDR3 sequences, more than 20% seen once. This clonotype was recorded at least ten times.

Sequencing input: blood. This clonotype was obtained from a woman aged 45-65 years with Graves' hyperthyroidism that later progressed to Graves' ophthalmopathy. The chain links TRBV29-1 to TRBJ2-7, with D perhaps given as TRBD1 or TRBD2 (6 bases each). The CDR3 region is CSVAGALSYEQYF. The CDR3 DNA follows: TGCAGCGTTGCGGGGGCCCTTTCCTACGAGCAGTACTTC.